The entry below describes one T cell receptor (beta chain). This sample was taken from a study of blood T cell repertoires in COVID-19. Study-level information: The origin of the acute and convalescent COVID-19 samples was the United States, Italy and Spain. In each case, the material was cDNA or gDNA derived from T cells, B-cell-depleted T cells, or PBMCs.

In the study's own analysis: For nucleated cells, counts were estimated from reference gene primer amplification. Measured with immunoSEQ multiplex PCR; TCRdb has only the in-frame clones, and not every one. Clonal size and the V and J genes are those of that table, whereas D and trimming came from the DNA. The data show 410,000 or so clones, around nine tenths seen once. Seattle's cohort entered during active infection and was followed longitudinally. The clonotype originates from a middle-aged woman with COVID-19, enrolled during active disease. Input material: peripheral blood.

The CDR3 protein is CASKSEEVYNEQFF. DNA for the CDR3: TGTGCCAGTAAGAGTGAGGAAGTCTACAATGAGCAGTTCTTC. The rearrangement uses TRBV19 and TRBJ2-1; no clear D. Germline-derived CDR1 and CDR2 are LNHDA and SQIVND (reference sequence). Trimming removed 7 bases from V and 3 bases from J, with 13 bases in between. The CDR3 is 14 amino acids.